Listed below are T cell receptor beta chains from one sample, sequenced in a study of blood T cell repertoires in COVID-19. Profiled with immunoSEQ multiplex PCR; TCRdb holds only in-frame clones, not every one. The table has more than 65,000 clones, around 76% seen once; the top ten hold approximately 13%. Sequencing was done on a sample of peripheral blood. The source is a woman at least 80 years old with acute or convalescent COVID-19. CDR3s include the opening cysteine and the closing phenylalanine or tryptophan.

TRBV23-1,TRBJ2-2,CASSQNRTGANTGELFF
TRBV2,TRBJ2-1,CASSEETSGYNEQFF
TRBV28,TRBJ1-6,CASSTVQGSYNSPLHF
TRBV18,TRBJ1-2,CASSRGQGANYGYTF
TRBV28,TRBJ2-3,CASRTLRTSGSASSTDTQYF
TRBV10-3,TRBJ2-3,CAISDGGLAGGEPTDTQYF
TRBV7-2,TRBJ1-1,CASSPRGWVLNTEAFF
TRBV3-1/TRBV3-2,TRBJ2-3,CASRTNGRVNTQYF
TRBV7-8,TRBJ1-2,CASSLAAARSYGYTF
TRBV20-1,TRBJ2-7,CSARVRYEQYF
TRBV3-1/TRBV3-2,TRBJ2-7,CASRQTIGGEQYF
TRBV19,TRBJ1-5,CASSIVGRSNQPQHF
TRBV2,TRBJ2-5,CASSDGLAVGAKTQYF
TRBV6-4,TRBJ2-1,CASSDGLGTNNEQFF
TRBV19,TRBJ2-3,CASSIKPRLAGVLPDTQYF
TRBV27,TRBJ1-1,CASRDRGAVNTEAFF
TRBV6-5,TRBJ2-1,CASSYLNEQFF
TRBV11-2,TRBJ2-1,CASSLQASGSGLYNEQFF
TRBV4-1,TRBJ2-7,CASSQGRLLAGLSYEQYF
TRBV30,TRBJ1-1,CAWSGRTEAFF
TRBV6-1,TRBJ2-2,CASSDETSGAVANTGELFF
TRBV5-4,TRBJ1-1,CASSFGRNTEAFF
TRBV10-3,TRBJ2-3,CAISYSGGWGTDTQYF
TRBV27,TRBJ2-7,CASSFGGGQYSEQYF
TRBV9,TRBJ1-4,CASSTQPGQGNEKLFF
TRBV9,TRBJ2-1,CASSVPLRISGDDNEQFF
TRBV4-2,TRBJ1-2,CASSQDPVSYGYTF
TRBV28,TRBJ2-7,CASHRTGTNEQYF
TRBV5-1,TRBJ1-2,CASSQTGTDYGYTF
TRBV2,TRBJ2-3,CASTRQVLFTDTQYF
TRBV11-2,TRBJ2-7,CASSLWGADQYF
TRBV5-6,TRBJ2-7,CASSQGDNLETDEQYF
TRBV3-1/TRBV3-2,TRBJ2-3,CASSPGASGLHTQYF
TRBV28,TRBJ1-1,CASSDGTGGLPAFF
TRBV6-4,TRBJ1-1,CASSANRNTEAFF
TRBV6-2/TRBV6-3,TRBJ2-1,CASSLSRGYNEQFF
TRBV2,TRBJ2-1,CASSPGLAGGILSYNEQFF
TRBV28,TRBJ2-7,CASSSEYEQYF
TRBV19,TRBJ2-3,CASSPRQGGTDTQYF
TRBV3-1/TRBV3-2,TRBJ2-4,CASSQDLAGGAKNIQYF
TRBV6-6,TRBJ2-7,CATHDSRTGNREQYF